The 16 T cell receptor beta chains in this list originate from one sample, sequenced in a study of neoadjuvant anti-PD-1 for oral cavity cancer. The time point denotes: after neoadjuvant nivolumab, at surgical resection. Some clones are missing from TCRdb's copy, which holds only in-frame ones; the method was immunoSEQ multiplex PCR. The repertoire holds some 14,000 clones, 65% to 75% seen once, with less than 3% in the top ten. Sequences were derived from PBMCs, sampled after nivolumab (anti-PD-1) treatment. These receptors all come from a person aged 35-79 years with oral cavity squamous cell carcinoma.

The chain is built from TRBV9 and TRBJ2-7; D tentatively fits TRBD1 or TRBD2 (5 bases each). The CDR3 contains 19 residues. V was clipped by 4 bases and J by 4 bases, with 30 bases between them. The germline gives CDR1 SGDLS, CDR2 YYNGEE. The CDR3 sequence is CASSPRISVTLWKGYEQYF. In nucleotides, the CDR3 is TGTGCCAGCAGCCCCCGGATTAGCGTGACCCTCTGGAAGGGGTACGAGCAGTACTTC.

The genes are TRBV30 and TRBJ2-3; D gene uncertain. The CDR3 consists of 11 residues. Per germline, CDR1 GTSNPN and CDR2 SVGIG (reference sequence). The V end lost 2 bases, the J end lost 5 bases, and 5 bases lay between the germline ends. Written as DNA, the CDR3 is TGTGCCTGGAGTCAGGAAGATACGCAGTATTTT. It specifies CAWSQEDTQYF.

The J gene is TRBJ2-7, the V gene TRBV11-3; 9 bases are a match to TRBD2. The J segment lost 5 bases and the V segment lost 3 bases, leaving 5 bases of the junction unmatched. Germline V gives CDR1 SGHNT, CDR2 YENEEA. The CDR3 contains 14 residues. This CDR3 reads CASSFSGTSNEQYF. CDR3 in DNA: TGTGCCAGCAGCTTTTCCGGGACTAGCAACGAGCAGTACTTC.

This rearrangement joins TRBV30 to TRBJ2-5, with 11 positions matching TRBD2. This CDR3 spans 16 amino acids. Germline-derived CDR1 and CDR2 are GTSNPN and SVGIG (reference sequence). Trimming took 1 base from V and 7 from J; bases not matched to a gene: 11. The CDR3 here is CAWSEGTSGGGGTQYF. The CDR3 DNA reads TGTGCCTGGAGTGAAGGGACTAGCGGAGGGGGGGGGACCCAGTACTTC.

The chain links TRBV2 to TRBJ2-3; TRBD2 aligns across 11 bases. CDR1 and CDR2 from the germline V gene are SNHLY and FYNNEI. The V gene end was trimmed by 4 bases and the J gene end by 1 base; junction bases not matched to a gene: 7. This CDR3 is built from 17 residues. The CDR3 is CASSGSGRARGTDTQYF. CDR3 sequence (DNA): TGTGCCAGCAGTGGTAGCGGGAGGGCCCGGGGCACAGATACGCAGTATTTT.

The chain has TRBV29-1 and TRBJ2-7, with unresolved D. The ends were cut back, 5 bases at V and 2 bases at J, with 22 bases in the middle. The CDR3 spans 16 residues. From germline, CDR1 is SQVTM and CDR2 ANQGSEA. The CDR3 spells CSVKMREATDPYEQYF. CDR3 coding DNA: TGCAGCGTTAAAATGAGAGAAGCCACTGACCCCTACGAGCAGTACTTC.

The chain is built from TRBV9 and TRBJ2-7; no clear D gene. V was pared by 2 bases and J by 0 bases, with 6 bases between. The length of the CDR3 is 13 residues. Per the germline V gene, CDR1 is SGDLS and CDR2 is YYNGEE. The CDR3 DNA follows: TGTGCCAGCAGCGTGGGCATCTCCTACGAGCAGTACTTC. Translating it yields CASSVGISYEQYF.

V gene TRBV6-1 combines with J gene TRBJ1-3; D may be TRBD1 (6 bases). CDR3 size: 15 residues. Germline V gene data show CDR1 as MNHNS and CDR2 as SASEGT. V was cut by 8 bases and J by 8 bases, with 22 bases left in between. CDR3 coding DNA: TGTGCCAGCTCCCCCCTCCAGGGGATCGGTGACACCATATATTTT. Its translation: CASSPLQGIGDTIYF.

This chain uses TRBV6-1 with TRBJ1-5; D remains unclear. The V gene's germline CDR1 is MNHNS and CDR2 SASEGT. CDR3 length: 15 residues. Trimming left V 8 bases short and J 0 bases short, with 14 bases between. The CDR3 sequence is CASAFSSDSNQPQHF. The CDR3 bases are TGTGCCAGCGCGTTCTCCTCGGATAGCAATCAGCCCCAGCATTTT.

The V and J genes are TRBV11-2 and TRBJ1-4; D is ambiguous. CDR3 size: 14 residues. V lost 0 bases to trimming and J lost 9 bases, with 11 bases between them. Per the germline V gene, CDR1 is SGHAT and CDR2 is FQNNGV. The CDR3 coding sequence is TGTGCCAGCAGCTTAGACCCTCCTGATCAAAAACTGTTTTTT. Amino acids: CASSLDPPDQKLFF.

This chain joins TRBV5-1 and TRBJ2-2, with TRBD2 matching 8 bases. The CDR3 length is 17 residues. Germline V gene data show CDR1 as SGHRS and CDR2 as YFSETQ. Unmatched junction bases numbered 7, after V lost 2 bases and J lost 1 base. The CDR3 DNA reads TGCGCCAGCAGCTTACCATCAACTAGCGGGAACACCGGGGAGCTGTTTTTT. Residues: CASSLPSTSGNTGELFF. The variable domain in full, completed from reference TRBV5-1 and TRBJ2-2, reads KAGVTQTPRYLIKTRGQQVTLSCSPISGHRSVSWYQQTPGQGLQFLFEYFSETQRNKGNFPGRFSGRQFSNSRSEMNVSTLELGDSALYLCASSLPSTSGNTGELFFGEGSRLTVL.

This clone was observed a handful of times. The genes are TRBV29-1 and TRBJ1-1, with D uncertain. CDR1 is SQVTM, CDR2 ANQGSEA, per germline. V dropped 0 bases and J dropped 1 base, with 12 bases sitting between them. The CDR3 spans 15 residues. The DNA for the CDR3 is TGCAGCGTTGAAGATCTAACGGTTAGGAACACTGAAGCTTTCTTT. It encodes CSVEDLTVRNTEAFF. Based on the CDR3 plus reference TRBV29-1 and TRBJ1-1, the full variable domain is SAVISQKPSRDICQRGTSLTIQCQVDSQVTMMFWYRQQPGQSLTLIATANQGSEATYESGFVIDKFPISRPNLTFSTLTVSNMSPEDSSIYLCSVEDLTVRNTEAFFGQGTRLTVV.

The CDR3 here is CASSKGWNTEAFF. In nucleotides, the CDR3 is TGTGCCAGCAGTAAGGGGTGGAACACTGAAGCTTTCTTT. The rearrangement links TRBV11-3 to TRBJ1-1; TRBD1 might be the D (5 bases). From germline, CDR1 is SGHNT and CDR2 YENEEA. The CDR3 has 13 amino acids. Trimming cost V 6 bases and J 1 base, with 9 bases left between them. Supplemented by reference TRBV11-3 and TRBJ1-1, the full variable domain reads EAGVVQSPRYKIIEKKQPVAFWCNPISGHNTLYWYLQNLGQGPELLIRYENEEAVDDSQLPKDRFSAERLKGVDSTLKIQPAELGDSAVYLCASSKGWNTEAFFGQGTRLTVV.

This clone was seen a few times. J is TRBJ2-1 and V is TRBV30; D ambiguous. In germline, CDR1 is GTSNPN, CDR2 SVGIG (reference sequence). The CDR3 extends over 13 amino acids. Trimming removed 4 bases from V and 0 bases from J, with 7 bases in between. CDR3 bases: TGTGCCTGGAAGGGATACTCCTACAATGAGCAGTTCTTC. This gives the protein CAWKGYSYNEQFF.

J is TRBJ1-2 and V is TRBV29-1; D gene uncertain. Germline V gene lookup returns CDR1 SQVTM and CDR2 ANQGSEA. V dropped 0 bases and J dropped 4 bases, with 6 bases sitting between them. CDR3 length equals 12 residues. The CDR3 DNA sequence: TGCAGCGTTGAAGATACACTCTATGGCTACACCTTC. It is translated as CSVEDTLYGYTF.

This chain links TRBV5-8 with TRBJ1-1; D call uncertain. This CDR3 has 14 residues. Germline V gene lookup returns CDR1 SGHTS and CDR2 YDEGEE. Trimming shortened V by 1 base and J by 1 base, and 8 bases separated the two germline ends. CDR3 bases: TGTGCCAGCAGCTTGTCAGCCGGGAACACTGAAGCTTTCTTT. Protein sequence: CASSLSAGNTEAFF.